This T cell receptor (beta chain) was observed in a study of T-cell reconstitution after alpha-beta-depleted transplantation in children. Findings and caveats of the study: A year had passed since transplant, and T-cell counts and diversity by then came mostly from newly produced T cells. Expanded graft clones numbering several hundred reportedly gave rise to alpha-beta T cells about two months after transplant. From surviving recipient T cells and thymic progenitors came the high day-60 TCRbeta diversity observed in some patients.

Comments on this clonotype: Its antigen is as yet unknown.

During its preparation, the TCRbeta library received unique molecular identifiers. Using its own MiXCR run on the PCR reads, TCRdb lists one record per CDR3 protein. The sample lists some 80,000 distinct CDR3 sequences; roughly 20% were seen once. V lost 6 bases and J 0 bases, leaving 9 bases between the germline ends. Germline V CDR1 and CDR2: LGHNT, FRNRAP. This CDR3 comprises 14 residues. The chain couples TRBV12-5 to TRBJ2-1; a possible D gene is TRBD2 (5 bases). The receptor was derived from a male patient between 2 and 10 years old who had a stem cell transplant for acute lymphoblastic leukemia, so the T cells may come from the graft donor. The sample was PBMCs, mostly from graft donor cells, taken 360 days after TCRalphabeta/CD19-depleted stem cell transplant. As DNA, the CDR3 is TGTGCTAGTGGCCCGAGCGGCTCCTACAATGAGCAGTTCTTC. Translated: CASGPSGSYNEQFF.